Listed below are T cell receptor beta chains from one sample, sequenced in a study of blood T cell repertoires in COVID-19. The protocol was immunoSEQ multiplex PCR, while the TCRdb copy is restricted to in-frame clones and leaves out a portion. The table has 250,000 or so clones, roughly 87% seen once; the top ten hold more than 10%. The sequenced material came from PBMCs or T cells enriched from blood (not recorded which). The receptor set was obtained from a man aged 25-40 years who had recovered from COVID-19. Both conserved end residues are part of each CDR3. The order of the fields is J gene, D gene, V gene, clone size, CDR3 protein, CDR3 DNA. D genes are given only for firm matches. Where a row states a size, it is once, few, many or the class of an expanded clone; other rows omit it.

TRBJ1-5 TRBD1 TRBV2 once CASSTGTGGQPQHF TGTGCCAGCAGTACCGGGACAGGCGGACAGCCCCAGCATTTT
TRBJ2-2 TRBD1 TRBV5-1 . CASSLQGQGNTGELFF TGCGCCAGCAGCTTGCAGGGACAGGGGAACACCGGGGAGCTGTTTTTT
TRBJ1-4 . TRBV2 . CASSPATGFLFF TGTGCCAGCAGTCCGGCTACAGGATTTCTGTTTTTT
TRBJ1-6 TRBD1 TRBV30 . CAWSVRLTGENSPLHF TGTGCCTGGAGTGTACGTTTGACAGGGGAGAATTCACCCCTCCACTTT
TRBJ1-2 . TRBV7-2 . CASSLARGVGKDGYTF TGTGCCAGCAGCTTGGCCAGGGGTGTAGGGAAAGATGGCTACACCTTC
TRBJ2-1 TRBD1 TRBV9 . CASSPTGTGGVYEQFF TGTGCCAGCAGCCCCACCGGGACAGGGGGCGTCTATGAGCAGTTCTTC
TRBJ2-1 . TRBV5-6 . CASSAGDTGYNEQFF TGTGCCAGCAGCGCCGGGGACACCGGCTACAATGAGCAGTTCTTC
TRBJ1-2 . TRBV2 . CASSEARVSGYTF TGTGCCAGCAGTGAAGCGCGGGTATCTGGCTACACCTTC
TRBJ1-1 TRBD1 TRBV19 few CASSHLGGRGRWGTEAFF TGTGCCAGTTCCCACCTTGGGGGCAGGGGGCGATGGGGCACTGAAGCTTTCTTT
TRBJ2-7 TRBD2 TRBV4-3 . CASSQEWLAGGTYEQYF TGCGCCAGCAGCCAAGAGTGGCTAGCGGGGGGTACCTACGAGCAGTACTTC
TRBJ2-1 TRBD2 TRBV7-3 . CASSFGLAGGNEQFF TGTGCCAGCAGCTTCGGACTAGCGGGGGGGAATGAGCAGTTCTTC
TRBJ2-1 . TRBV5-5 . CASSDRTAVNEQFF TGTGCCAGCAGCGATAGGACAGCGGTCAATGAGCAGTTCTTC
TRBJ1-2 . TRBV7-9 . CASSPLPDGYTF TGTGCCAGCAGCCCCTTGCCGGATGGCTACACCTTC
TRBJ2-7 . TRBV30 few CAWRSPSRLLTQQYF TGTGCCTGGAGAAGCCCCTCGCGCCTCCTCACCCAACAGTACTTC
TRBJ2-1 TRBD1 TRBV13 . CASSSEGTDNEQFF TGTGCCAGCAGCTCCGAGGGGACAGACAATGAGCAGTTCTTC
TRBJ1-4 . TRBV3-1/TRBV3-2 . CASSQRGGAEKLFF TGTGCCAGCAGCCAGAGAGGCGGCGCGGAAAAACTGTTTTTT
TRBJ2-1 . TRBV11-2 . CASSPLGEPSYNEQFF TGTGCCAGCAGCCCCCTCGGTGAACCCTCCTACAATGAGCAGTTCTTC
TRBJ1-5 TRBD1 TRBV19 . CASSIVLDRVFIGNQPQHF TGTGCCAGTAGTATAGTTCTGGACAGGGTCTTTATTGGCAATCAGCCCCAGCATTTT
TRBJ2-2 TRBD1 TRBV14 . CASSQNAPGTGAGELFF TGTGCCAGCAGCCAAAATGCCCCCGGGACAGGGGCCGGGGAGCTGTTTTTT
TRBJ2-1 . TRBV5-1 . CASSFSGRPNEQFF TGCGCCAGCAGCTTTAGCGGCAGGCCCAATGAGCAGTTCTTC
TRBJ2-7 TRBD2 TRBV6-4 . CASSDSGRGSSYEQYF TGTGCCAGCAGTGACTCGGGACGCGGGAGCTCCTACGAGCAGTACTTC
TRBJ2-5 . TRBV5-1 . CASSLVTHQETQYF TGCGCCAGCAGCTTGGTGACACACCAAGAGACCCAGTACTTC
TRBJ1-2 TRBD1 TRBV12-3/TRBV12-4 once CASRPQGGGYTF TGTGCCAGCAGACCTCAGGGGGGTGGCTACACCTTC
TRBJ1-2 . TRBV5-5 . CASSQEPLRGWYGYTF TGTGCCAGCAGCCAGGAGCCCCTCAGGGGCTGGTATGGCTACACCTTC
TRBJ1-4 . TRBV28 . CASSQPGWGETNEKLFF TGTGCCAGCAGTCAGCCTGGGTGGGGAGAAACTAATGAAAAACTGTTTTTT
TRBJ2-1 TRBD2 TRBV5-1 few CASSRAGGGPSNEQFF TGCGCCAGCAGCCGTGCCGGCGGGGGACCAAGCAATGAGCAGTTCTTC
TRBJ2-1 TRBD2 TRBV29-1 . CSVTPGLAGGPINEQFF TGCAGCGTTACTCCGGGACTAGCGGGAGGGCCTATCAATGAGCAGTTCTTC
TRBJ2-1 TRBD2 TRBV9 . CASSVEAGVFDEQFF TGTGCCAGCAGCGTAGAAGCGGGAGTATTTGATGAGCAGTTCTTC
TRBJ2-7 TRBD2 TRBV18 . CATRGLADSYEQYF TGTGCCACTAGAGGACTAGCGGACTCCTACGAGCAGTACTTC
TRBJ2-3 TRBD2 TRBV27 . CASSSQAGRGADTQYF TGTGCCAGCAGTTCTCAAGCGGGTCGGGGGGCAGATACGCAGTATTTT
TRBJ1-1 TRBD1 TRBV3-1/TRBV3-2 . CASSLGQGGTEAFF TGTGCCAGCAGCCTTGGACAGGGAGGTACTGAAGCTTTCTTT
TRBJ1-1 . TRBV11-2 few CASSLATQGRDTEAFF TGTGCCAGCAGCTTAGCCACACAGGGCCGAGACACTGAAGCTTTCTTT